This TCR beta chain was identified in a study of radiation and T cells in renal cell carcinoma. Only in-frame clones appear in the TCRdb table, and some are missing; sequencing was by immunoSEQ multiplex PCR. Among about 130,000 clones listed, roughly four fifths were seen once. Time point here: blood 2 weeks post-SBRT. Treatment indicated: 15 Gy SBRT to primary tumor, nephrectomy 4 weeks later. The length of the CDR3 is 13 residues. Germline V gene data show CDR1 as KGHSH and CDR2 as LQKENI. V lost 4 bases, J lost 3 bases, and 3 bases stayed unmatched. The chain recombines TRBV18 with TRBJ2-7; 7 bases match TRBD1. The receptor was derived from a man between 50 and 59 years old with renal cell carcinoma. The sample was blood, taken from a patient whose treatment included radiotherapy and nephrectomy. The chain's CDR3 is CASSLGQDYEQYF. CDR3 DNA sequence: TGTGCCAGCTCACTCGGACAGGACTACGAGCAGTACTTC.